The source of this T cell receptor (beta chain) is a study of cytomegalovirus exposure and HLA in healthy donors. Study-level information: Roughly 89 million unique TCR sequences came from HLA-typed donors in an early release.

As concerns this clone: Its antigen is currently unknown.

Germline assignment: CDR1 MDHEN and CDR2 SYDVKM. This CDR3 spans 15 amino acids. Trimming removed 5 bases at V and 2 bases at J, with 13 bases between. Regarding the study as a whole: In a later analysis, at a false discovery rate of 0.05, approximately 15,000 TCR beta sequences matched HLA alleles. Among TCR beta chains, those listed as cytomegalovirus-associated numbered about 160. Presence/absence analyses assumed roughly uniform sequencing depth across donors, which may not hold.

The PCR had 60 Vbeta and 13 Jbeta primers. Method: immunoSEQ multiplex PCR; TCRdb's copy keeps in-frame clones and lacks some. The data contain about 200,000 clones, roughly 80% of them singletons. The TCR comes from a woman aged 18-29 years in good health and CMV-seronegative. The V call is TRBV28, the J call TRBJ1-5; possibly TRBD1 for D (5 bases). The sample consisted of PBMCs. The CDR3 sequence is CASSPPGDRNQPQHF. The CDR3 bases are TGTGCCAGCAGTCCGCCGGGGGATCGCAATCAGCCCCAGCATTTT.